Listed here is a single T cell receptor beta chain. This clonotype was observed a handful of times. Its antigen remains unidentified. Per-base quality was not reported, and no clone a single base away is much larger than it. Hyperthyroidism patients were aged 18 to 65 years and newly diagnosed, with disease duration of less than 2 months. Any patient with an uncontrolled infection, another autoimmune disease, pregnancy or lactation was excluded. Clinical symptoms, serum thyroxine and TRAb, thyroid ultrasound, and orbital computed tomography formed the basis for the diagnoses. Blood from progressor patients was drawn when they were first diagnosed with hyperthyroidism, before any ophthalmopathy symptoms appeared. PBMCs were separated from under 11 ml of fresh peripheral blood using Ficoll-Paque density gradient centrifugation. Progressor patients were first diagnosed with Graves' hyperthyroidism and then developed ophthalmopathy during follow-up. Trizol reagent was used to extract total RNA, and RNA quality was then checked on an Agilent 2100 Bioanalyzer.

CDR1 and CDR2 are drawn from the germline V gene: MGHRA, YSYEKL. The CDR3 spans 18 residues, from the cysteine through the phenylalanine. Only CDR3 DNA is held: 54 bases, read in frame from base 1. The trim is 1 base for V and 0 bases for J, with a gap of 16 bases between the germline ends. The TCR beta CDR3 regions were amplified from RNA transcripts. A first-round RT-PCR of the TCR CDR3 used the HTBI primer set with the Qiagen OneStep RT-PCR kit. Libraries were constructed in a second round of multiplex PCR, after which size selection and purification were carried out. Libraries were sequenced paired-end with 100 bp reads on an Illumina HiSeq2000. The published analysis was carried out like this. Raw data were processed with SOAPnuke, discarding reads with adapters, uncalled bases, mean Phred below 15, or no exact constant-primer or identifier match. High-quality paired reads were merged using COPE v1.2.5, and each unique nucleotide sequence was defined as a clonotype. Clonotypes were aligned to IMGT TRBV, TRBD and TRBJ reference segments using MiTCR v1.1. The analysis was restricted to V-J combinations with a frequency above 0.0001, which together covered over 99% of the repertoires. The TCS score was defined as the ratio of F50 (clonal expansion) to E x V (chaos), calculated using BLOSUM62-based TCRdist between CDR3 peptides within each V-J. Welch's t-statistics and random forest reduced 450 to 600 V-J features to some 14, which were used in a naive Bayes classifier (R e1071). TCRdb reran the public reads through fastp at Q25 and MiXCR, keeping productive beta chains. Each CDR3 protein gets just one entry, which takes the most common genes and DNA from the rows behind it. These V and J calls rely on TCRdb rather than the paper's analysis. The sample table records about 250,000 distinct CDR3 sequences; about 15% of these occur just once. The ten largest clones capture 30% to 35% of the sample.

The data belong to a study of T cells in Graves' hyperthyroidism and ophthalmopathy (dated by TCRdb to about 2019). Regarding the study in general: Peripheral blood samples were taken at initial diagnosis, before any treatment was given. To identify TCR V-J signatures that set the groups apart, the researchers used a discovery cohort of 100 patients, made up of 40 to 45 with Graves' ophthalmopathy and about 59 with stable Graves' hyperthyroidism. Prospective prediction of ophthalmopathy was tested in an independent validation cohort of 18 to 20 hyperthyroidism patients and some 17 patients who later progressed to ophthalmopathy. For training and testing, the 100 or so patients in the discovery cohort were randomly divided in a 7:3 ratio. In addition, the study compared T-cell repertoires in thyroid tissue and in blood from about six Graves' hyperthyroidism patients. After sampling, hyperthyroidism patients received methimazole starting at 30 mg daily, and ophthalmopathy patients received high-dose intravenous methylprednisolone. TCR Vbeta CDR3 sequencing of some 140 peripheral blood samples (43 ophthalmopathy, 75 hyperthyroidism and approximately 17 progressor patients) is reported in the paper.

Study-wide conclusions, independent of this receptor: No statistical method was used to set the sample size in advance, and investigators knew the group allocation. In validation, the model predicted progression to ophthalmopathy a median of about 6 months before onset, with approximately 68% sensitivity and roughly 72% specificity. A 13 V-J signature model separated ophthalmopathy from stable hyperthyroidism, with 87.88% sensitivity and about 81% specificity in cross-validation and 80%/75% in testing. Most expanded thyroid clonotypes (frequency above 0.001) were also detected in blood, a finding suggesting that blood repertoires may reflect thyroid immune responses.

The sample comprised blood. This chain joins TRBV4-1 to TRBJ2-4; perhaps TRBD2 is the D gene, with 5 bases matching. The TCR sequence derives from a woman aged 50 to 60 with Graves' hyperthyroidism that later progressed to Graves' ophthalmopathy. The CDR3 reads CASSQGRAAGIAKNIQYF. Here is the DNA: TGCGCCAGCAGCCAAGGGCGCGCGGCGGGTATAGCCAAAAACATTCAGTACTTC.